This entry concerns a single TCR beta chain. The source of the sample is a study of memory CD4+ T cells and cytomegalovirus serostatus. Trimming took 5 bases from V and 6 from J; bases not matched to a gene: 10. This CDR3 region has 17 residues. Germline V gene sequence: CDR1 SGHVS, CDR2 FQNEAQ. Measured with immunoSEQ multiplex PCR; TCRdb has only the in-frame clones, and not every one. Of tens of thousands of clones in the sample, approximately 80% were seen once. Single viable CD3+CD4+CD8-CD45RO+ cells were sorted as the memory CD4+ T cells. Material for sequencing was memory CD4+ T cells from blood. This TCR was sampled from an adult in good health and CMV-seropositive. The chain is built from TRBV7-8 and TRBJ1-6; 10 bases line up with TRBD1. DNA of the CDR3: TGTGCCAGCAGCGCAAGGACAGGGGGAACGGGTAATTCACCCCTCCACTTT. Translated, it gives CASSARTGGTGNSPLHF. Based on the CDR3 plus reference TRBV7-8 and TRBJ1-6, the full variable domain is GAGVSQSPRYKVAKRGQDVALRCDPISGHVSLFWYQQALGQGPEFLTYFQNEAQLDKSGLPSDRFFAERPEGSVSTLKIQRTQQEDSAVYLCASSARTGGTGNSPLHFGNGTRLTVT.